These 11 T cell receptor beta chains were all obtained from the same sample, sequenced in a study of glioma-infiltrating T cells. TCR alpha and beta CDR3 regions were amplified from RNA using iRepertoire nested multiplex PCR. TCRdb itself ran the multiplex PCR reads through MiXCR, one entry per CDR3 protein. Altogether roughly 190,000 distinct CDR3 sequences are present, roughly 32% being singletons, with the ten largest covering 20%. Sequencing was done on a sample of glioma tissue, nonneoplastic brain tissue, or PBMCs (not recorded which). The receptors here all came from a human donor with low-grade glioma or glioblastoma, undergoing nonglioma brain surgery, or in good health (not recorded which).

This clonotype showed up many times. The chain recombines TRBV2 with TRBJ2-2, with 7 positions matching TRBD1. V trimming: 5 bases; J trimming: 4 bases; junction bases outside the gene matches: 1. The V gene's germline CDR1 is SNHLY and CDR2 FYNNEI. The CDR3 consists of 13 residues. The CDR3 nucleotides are TGTGCCAGCAGTACAGGGGTCACCGGGGAGCTGTTTTTT. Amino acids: CASSTGVTGELFF.

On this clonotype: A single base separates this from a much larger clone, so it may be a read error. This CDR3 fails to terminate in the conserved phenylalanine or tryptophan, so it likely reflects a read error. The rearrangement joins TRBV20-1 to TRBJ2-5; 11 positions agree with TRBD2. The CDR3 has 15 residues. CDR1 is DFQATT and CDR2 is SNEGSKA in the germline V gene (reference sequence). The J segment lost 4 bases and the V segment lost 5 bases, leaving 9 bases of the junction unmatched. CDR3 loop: CSAPKLAGDGETQYS. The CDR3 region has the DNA TGCAGTGCTCCTAAACTAGCGGGAGATGGAGAGACCCAGTACTCC.

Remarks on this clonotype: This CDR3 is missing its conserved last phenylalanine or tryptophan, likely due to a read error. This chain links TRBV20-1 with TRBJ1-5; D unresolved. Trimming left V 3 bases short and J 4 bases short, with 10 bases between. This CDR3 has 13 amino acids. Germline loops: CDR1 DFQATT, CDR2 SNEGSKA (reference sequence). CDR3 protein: CSASPGSNQPQHS. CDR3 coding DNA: TGCAGTGCTAGCCCAGGAAGTAATCAGCCCCAGCATTCT.

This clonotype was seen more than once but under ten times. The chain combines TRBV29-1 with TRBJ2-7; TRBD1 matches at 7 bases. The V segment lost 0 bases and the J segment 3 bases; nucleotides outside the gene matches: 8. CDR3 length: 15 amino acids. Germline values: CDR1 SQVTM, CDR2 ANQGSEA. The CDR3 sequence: CSVEDRDSPFYEQYF. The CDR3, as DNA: TGCAGCGTTGAAGATCGGGACAGCCCGTTCTACGAGCAGTACTTC.

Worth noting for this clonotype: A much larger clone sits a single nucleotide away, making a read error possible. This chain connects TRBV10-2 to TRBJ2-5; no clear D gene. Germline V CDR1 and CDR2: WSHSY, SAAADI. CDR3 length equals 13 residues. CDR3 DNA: TGTGCCACTTTCGGCCAGAATCAAGAGACCCAGTACTTC. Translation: CATFGQNQETQYF.

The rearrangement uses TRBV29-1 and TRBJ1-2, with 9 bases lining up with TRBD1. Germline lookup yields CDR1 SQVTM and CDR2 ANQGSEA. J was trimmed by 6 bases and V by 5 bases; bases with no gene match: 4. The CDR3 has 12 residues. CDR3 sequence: CSVPGQGHGYTF. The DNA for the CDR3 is TGCAGCGTTCCGGGACAGGGCCATGGCTACACCTTC.

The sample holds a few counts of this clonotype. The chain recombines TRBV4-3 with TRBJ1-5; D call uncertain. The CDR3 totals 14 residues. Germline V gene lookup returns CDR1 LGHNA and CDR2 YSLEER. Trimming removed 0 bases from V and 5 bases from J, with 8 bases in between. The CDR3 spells CASSQEAEYQPQHF. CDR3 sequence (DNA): TGCGCCAGCAGCCAAGAAGCGGAATATCAGCCCCAGCATTTT.

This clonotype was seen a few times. CDR3 protein: CASSPDFRGIYEQYF. The CDR3 nucleotides are TGTGCCAGCAGCCCGGACTTTCGAGGGATCTACGAGCAGTACTTC. The chain combines TRBV7-2 with TRBJ2-7, with D perhaps TRBD2 (5 bases). CDR3 size: 15 residues. Trimming took off 5 bases at V and 3 bases at J, with 17 bases between the two ends. Germline CDR1 reads SGHTA; CDR2 reads FQGNSA.

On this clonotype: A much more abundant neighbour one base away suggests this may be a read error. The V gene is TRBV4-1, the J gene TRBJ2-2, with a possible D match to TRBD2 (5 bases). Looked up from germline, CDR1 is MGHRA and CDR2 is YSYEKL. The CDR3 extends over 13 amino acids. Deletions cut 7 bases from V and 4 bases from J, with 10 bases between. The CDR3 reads CASNFTSTGELFF. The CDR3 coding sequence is TGCGCCAGCAACTTCACTAGCACCGGGGAGCTGTTTTTT.

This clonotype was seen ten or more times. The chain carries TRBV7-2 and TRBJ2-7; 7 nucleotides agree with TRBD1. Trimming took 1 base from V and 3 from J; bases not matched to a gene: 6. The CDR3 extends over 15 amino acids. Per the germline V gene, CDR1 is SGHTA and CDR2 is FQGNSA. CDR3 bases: TGTGCCAGCAGCTTAGGGTCGGGACAGAACTACGAGCAGTACTTC. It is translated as CASSLGSGQNYEQYF.

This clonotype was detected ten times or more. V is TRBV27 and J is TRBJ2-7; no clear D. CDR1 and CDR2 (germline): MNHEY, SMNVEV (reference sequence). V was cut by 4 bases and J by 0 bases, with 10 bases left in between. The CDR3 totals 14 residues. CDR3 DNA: TGTGCCAGCAGTTCGGCAGAAAGCTCCTACGAGCAGTACTTC. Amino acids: CASSSAESSYEQYF.